The 8 T cell receptor beta chains presented below share a single source sample, sequenced in a study of OX40 agonist ivuxolimab in advanced cancers. Sequencing was performed with immunoSEQ multiplex PCR; in TCRdb, only in-frame clones are kept and a portion is missing. The sample includes approximately 62,000 clones, 88% seen only once; the top ten take about 5%. The starting material was CD4+ or CD8+ T cells sorted from blood, obtained in a trial of the OX40 agonist ivuxolimab. The receptors shown here come from an adult with an advanced solid tumor such as melanoma, head and neck, liver or kidney cancer.

V gene TRBV29-1 combines with J gene TRBJ2-7; TRBD1 matches at 7 bases. V was clipped by 6 bases and J by 2 bases; unmatched bases: 7. The CDR3 extends over 13 amino acids. In germline, CDR1 is SQVTM, CDR2 ANQGSEA. CDR3 protein: CSVGCQGAYEQYF. The CDR3 DNA reads TGCAGCGTGGGATGCCAGGGGGCCTACGAGCAGTACTTC.

The CDR3 is CASSPHVGPGETQYF. The DNA of the CDR3 is TGTGCCAGCAGCCCCCACGTGGGCCCGGGGGAGACCCAGTACTTC. The chain carries TRBV5-5 and TRBJ2-5, with D maybe TRBD2 (5 bases). Trimming removed 4 bases from V and 5 bases from J, with 18 bases in between. The CDR3 has 15 residues. Germline values: CDR1 SGHKS, CDR2 YYEKEE (reference sequence).

This chain links TRBV2 with TRBJ2-1; the D gene is possibly TRBD2 (6 bases). The CDR3 length is 15 residues. CDR1 is SNHLY and CDR2 is FYNNEI in the germline V gene. V was shortened by 4 bases and J by 4 bases, with 14 bases between the two germline ends. The chain's CDR3 is CASSVNGDLYNEQFF. CDR3 in DNA: TGTGCCAGCAGTGTTAATGGGGACTTATACAATGAGCAGTTCTTC.

The CDR3 DNA reads TGTGCCAGCAGGGGAGGGACACAGAGCAATCAGCCCCAGCATTTT. This codes for CASRGGTQSNQPQHF. V usage is TRBV6-5 and J usage is TRBJ1-5, with a tentative D call TRBD1 (6 bases). The germline CDR1 and CDR2 sequences are MNHEY and SVGAGI. This CDR3 is 15 amino acids long. The V and J ends lost 6 bases and 1 base respectively, with 13 bases between them.

The chain joins TRBV19 to TRBJ1-1; 7 positions agree with TRBD1. The CDR3 runs to 14 residues. Germline CDR1 is LNHDA and CDR2 is SQIVND (reference sequence). Trimming cost V 5 bases and J 4 bases; bases outside gene matches: 7. As DNA, the CDR3 is TGTGCCAGTAGTCAGGGGGTCCGGGTCACTGAAGCTTTCTTT. Translated: CASSQGVRVTEAFF.

The genes are TRBV11-2 and TRBJ2-7; D perhaps matches TRBD2 (5 bases). The CDR3 sequence is 13 residues long. Per the germline V gene, CDR1 is SGHAT and CDR2 is FQNNGV. The V end lost 5 bases, the J end lost 3 bases, and 11 bases lay between the germline ends. The CDR3 spells CASSHPGNYEQYF. The CDR3 DNA reads TGTGCCAGCAGCCATCCCGGGAACTACGAGCAGTACTTC.

The chain joins TRBV5-1 to TRBJ2-2; D is possibly TRBD1 (6 bases). The V end was cut by 4 bases, the J end by 2 bases, with 12 bases between. This CDR3 is 15 amino acids long. CDR1 and CDR2 (germline): SGHRS, YFSETQ. In nucleotides, the CDR3 is TGCGCCAGCAGCATCGACAGGAGTAACACCGGGGAGCTGTTTTTT. Encoded protein: CASSIDRSNTGELFF.

The chain uses TRBV28 and TRBJ1-1, with no clear D. Deletions cut 2 bases from V and 5 bases from J, with 9 bases between. The germline CDR1 and CDR2 sequences are MDHEN and SYDVKM. The CDR3 loop spans 13 amino acids. The CDR3 DNA is TGTGCCAGCAGTTTAGGGCGCGGTACTGAAGCTTTCTTT. Protein: CASSLGRGTEAFF.